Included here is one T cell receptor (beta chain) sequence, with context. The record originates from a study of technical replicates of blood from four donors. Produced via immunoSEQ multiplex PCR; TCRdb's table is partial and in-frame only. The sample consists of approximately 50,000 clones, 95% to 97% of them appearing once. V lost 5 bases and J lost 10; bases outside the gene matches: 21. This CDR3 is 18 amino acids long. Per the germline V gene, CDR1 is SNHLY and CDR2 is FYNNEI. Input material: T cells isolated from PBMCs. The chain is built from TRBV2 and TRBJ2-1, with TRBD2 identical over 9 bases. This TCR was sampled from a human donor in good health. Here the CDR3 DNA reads TGTGCCAGCAGTCCGAGGACCTCTAGCGGGACCAGTTTTTTCGAGCAGTTCTTC. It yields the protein CASSPRTSSGTSFFEQFF.